Sequencing of this TCR beta chain was carried out in a study of technical replicates of blood from a few donors. Per the germline V gene, CDR1 is SGHRS and CDR2 is YFSETQ. The V gene end was trimmed by 1 base and the J gene end by 14 bases; junction bases not matched to a gene: 10. CDR3 length equals 13 residues. The method was immunoSEQ multiplex PCR; TCRdb's version includes in-frame clones alone and lacks a portion of them. The sample holds 60,000 or so clones, around 97% seen once. The table lists this clone with a count of one. The V gene is TRBV5-1, the J gene TRBJ2-5, with 8 bases that match TRBD2. The sample comprised T cells isolated from PBMCs. This TCR was sampled from a human donor in good health. CDR3 DNA: TGCGCCAGCAGCTTGAATGGCGGGGGGCACAACTACTTC. Protein sequence: CASSLNGGGHNYF.